Presented here are 12 T cell receptor beta chains from one specimen sequenced in a study of cytomegalovirus exposure and HLA in healthy donors. The PCR employed 60 Vbeta primers together with 13 Jbeta primers. The method was immunoSEQ multiplex PCR; TCRdb's version includes in-frame clones alone and lacks a portion of them. The sample consists of under 150,000 clones, approximately 60% of them appearing once. The specimen sequenced was PBMCs. Source of these receptors: a woman aged 40 to 50 in good health and CMV-seronegative.

V gene TRBV5-1 combines with J gene TRBJ2-1; TRBD2 aligns across 8 bases. V was pared by 6 bases and J by 3 bases, with 5 bases of the junction left unmatched. From germline, CDR1 is SGHRS and CDR2 YFSETQ. The length of the CDR3 is 14 residues. This CDR3 is CASKTAGGYNEQFF. The CDR3 nucleotides are TGCGCCAGCAAGACGGCGGGGGGCTACAATGAGCAGTTCTTC. The full variable domain, its missing parts supplied by reference TRBV5-1 and TRBJ2-1, is KAGVTQTPRYLIKTRGQQVTLSCSPISGHRSVSWYQQTPGQGLQFLFEYFSETQRNKGNFPGRFSGRQFSNSRSEMNVSTLELGDSALYLCASKTAGGYNEQFFGPGTRLTVL.

The chain is built from TRBV27 and TRBJ2-7, with D possibly TRBD2 on 6 matching bases. Trimming removed 5 bases from V and 5 bases from J, with 16 bases in between. From germline, CDR1 is MNHEY and CDR2 SMNVEV (reference sequence). This CDR3 region has 14 residues. The CDR3 reads CASSLRGGIDEQYF. The CDR3 nucleotides read TGTGCCAGCAGTCTTCGGGGAGGAATCGACGAGCAGTACTTC.

The chain couples TRBV7-9 to TRBJ1-4, with unresolved D. This CDR3 has 17 residues. Between the trimmed V and J ends, which lost 5 bases and 2 bases, there was a span of 18 bases. CDR1 is SEHNR, CDR2 FQNEAQ, per germline (reference sequence). CDR3 DNA sequence: TGTGCCAGCAGCCCGTCGCGGGATGCTTGGACTAATGAAAAACTGTTTTTT. It translates to CASSPSRDAWTNEKLFF.

A single count supports this clone. An end of the junction differs from the germline gene, which may be a read error. The chain uses TRBV19 and TRBJ1-1; the D gene is possibly TRBD1 (5 bases). CDR1 LNHDA and CDR2 SQIVND come from the germline V gene (reference sequence). CDR3 length: 14 residues. The chain's CDR3 is CASSTQGGYTEDFF. The CDR3 DNA follows: TGTGCCAGTAGTACTCAGGGAGGGTACACTGAAGATTTCTTT.

The chain joins TRBV11-3 to TRBJ2-1; D uncertain. Germline assignment: CDR1 SGHNT and CDR2 YENEEA. The CDR3 covers 14 residues. Trimming stripped 0 bases from V and 10 bases from J, with 13 bases between. The CDR3 region is CASSLDAAATEQFF. CDR3 DNA: TGTGCCAGCAGCTTAGACGCTGCCGCAACAGAGCAGTTCTTC.

The CDR3 DNA follows: TGTGCCAGCAGCCTTCAGGGGAGAGGCAATCAGCCCCAGCATTTT. Its translation: CASSLQGRGNQPQHF. V and J are TRBV13 and TRBJ1-5; D is perhaps TRBD1 (6 bases). From germline, CDR1 is PRHDT and CDR2 FYEKMQ (reference sequence). V lost 5 bases and J lost 2, with 13 bases in between. The CDR3 is 15 amino acids.

The chain combines TRBV18 with TRBJ2-7; TRBD2 might be the D (6 bases). CDR1 and CDR2 from the germline V gene are KGHSH and LQKENI. With 6 bases removed from V and 3 bases from J, the gap between germline ends came to 21 bases. The CDR3 has 16 amino acids. The CDR3 region has the DNA TGTGCCAGCTCCCCTACCGGCGGGACCGTCGGCTACGAGCAGTACTTC. It codes for CASSPTGGTVGYEQYF.

The V and J genes are TRBV7-9 and TRBJ2-5, with 8 bases aligning to TRBD1. V lost 5 bases, J lost 5 bases, and 10 bases stayed unmatched. Per the germline V gene, CDR1 is SEHNR and CDR2 is FQNEAQ (reference sequence). The CDR3 is made up of 15 amino acids. CDR3 sequence reads: CASSARTGLMETQYF. The CDR3 nucleotides are TGTGCCAGCAGCGCCCGGACAGGGTTGATGGAGACCCAGTACTTC.

The chain joins TRBV7-9 to TRBJ2-7; perhaps TRBD1 as D (7 bases). Per germline, CDR1 SEHNR and CDR2 FQNEAQ (reference sequence). The length of the CDR3 is 14 residues. V was shortened by 5 bases and J by 12 bases, with 23 bases between the two germline ends. Here the CDR3 DNA reads TGTGCCAGCAGCCCATCGGGGGCAGGGGGAGGCACGTACTTC. It encodes CASSPSGAGGGTYF.

V gene TRBV27 combines with J gene TRBJ1-1; D is perhaps TRBD1 (5 bases). V lost 2 bases and J lost 4, with 14 bases in between. Germline assignment: CDR1 MNHEY and CDR2 SMNVEV (reference sequence). This CDR3 comprises 15 residues. CDR3: CASSLGPTEITEAFF. CDR3 nucleotides: TGTGCCAGCAGTTTAGGGCCGACAGAGATCACTGAAGCTTTCTTT.

This chain connects TRBV7-9 to TRBJ1-2, with TRBD1 identical over 8 bases. V gave up 5 bases and J gave up 5 bases; unmatched junction bases: 4. Germline loops: CDR1 SEHNR, CDR2 FQNEAQ (reference sequence). The CDR3 runs 13 residues. This chain's CDR3 is CASSATGEYGYTF. CDR3 bases: TGTGCCAGCAGCGCGACAGGGGAGTATGGCTACACCTTC.

This clone came up a few times. The J gene is TRBJ2-6, the V gene TRBV29-1; no definite D call. This CDR3 comprises 13 residues. Germline CDR1 is SQVTM and CDR2 is ANQGSEA. Trimming cost V 4 bases and J 0 bases, with 4 bases left between them. The CDR3 DNA sequence: TGCAGCGTTGGCAGCTCTGGGGCCAACGTCCTGACTTTC. The encoded protein is CSVGSSGANVLTF.